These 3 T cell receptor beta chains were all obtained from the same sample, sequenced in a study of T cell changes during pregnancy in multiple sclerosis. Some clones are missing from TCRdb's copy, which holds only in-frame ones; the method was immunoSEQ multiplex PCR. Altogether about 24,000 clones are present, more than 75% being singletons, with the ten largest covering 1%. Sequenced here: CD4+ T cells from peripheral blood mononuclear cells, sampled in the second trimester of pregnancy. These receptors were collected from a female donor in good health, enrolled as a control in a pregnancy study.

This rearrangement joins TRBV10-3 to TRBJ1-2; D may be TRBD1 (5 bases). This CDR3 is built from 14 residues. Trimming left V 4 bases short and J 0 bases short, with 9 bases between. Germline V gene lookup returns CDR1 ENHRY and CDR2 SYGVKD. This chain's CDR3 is CAISAGRANYGYTF. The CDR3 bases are TGTGCCATCAGTGCTGGCAGGGCTAACTATGGCTACACCTTC.

CDR3 in amino acids: CASSLFGGIAEQYF. In DNA, the CDR3 is TGTGCCAGCAGTTTATTCGGGGGGATCGCCGAGCAGTACTTC. The chain has TRBV27 and TRBJ2-7; 7 bases fit TRBD2. The V and J ends lost 1 base and 6 bases, in that order; junction bases with no gene match: 6. CDR1 MNHEY and CDR2 SMNVEV come from the germline V gene (reference sequence). This CDR3 has 14 residues.

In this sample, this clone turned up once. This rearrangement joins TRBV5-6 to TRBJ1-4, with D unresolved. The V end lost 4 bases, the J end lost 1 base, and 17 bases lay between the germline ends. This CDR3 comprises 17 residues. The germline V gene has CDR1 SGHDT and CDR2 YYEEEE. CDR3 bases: TGTGCCAGCAGCCCCGGGCCCGGAGGAGTAACTAATGAAAAACTGTTTTTT. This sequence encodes CASSPGPGGVTNEKLFF.